This T cell receptor beta chain was documented in a study of control samples from healthy donors and cancer patients (TCRdb year 2020). Counted from cysteine to phenylalanine, this CDR3 has 15 amino acids. The DNA shown is the 45-base CDR3, in frame from base 1. Deletion took 2 bases off V and 4 bases off J, with a span of 14 bases between the germline ends. The germline V gene sets CDR1 to MNHEY and CDR2 to SVGAGI. Concerning this clone: This receptor's antigen is unknown. There are no base qualities to consult, and no much larger clone falls within one base.

The library was generated by the immunoSEQ multiplex PCR assay. What TCRdb holds here is the immuneACCESS table cut down to in-frame rearrangements. Part of the clones is not present; checked against another copy, under half of the missing clones reflect an unresolved V gene, and the others are unexplained. This sample lists under 150,000 clones; roughly 84% were detected once. The ten largest make up more than 6.5% of the sample. This clonotype originated in a man in his forties or fifties in good health. The sequenced material came from blood. This chain joins TRBV6-5 to TRBJ1-2; TRBD1 is possibly the D segment (6 matching bases). The DNA sequence is TGTGCCAGCAGTTACGGGGGGGGCTTAAGCTATGGCTACACCTTC. Its translation reads: CASSYGGGLSYGYTF.